The rows below give T cell receptor beta chains drawn from one sample of a study of shared clonotypes between healthy human individuals. Assay: immunoSEQ multiplex PCR; the TCRdb copy retains only in-frame clones and omits some. Altogether hundreds of thousands of clones are present, roughly 78% being singletons, with the ten largest covering less than 2%. The source material was memory CD4+ T cells sorted from blood. These receptors were obtained from a woman in her twenties or thirties in good health. Both conserved end residues are part of each CDR3. D genes are given only for firm matches. Clone size is shown for a subset of rows, as once, few, many or a class of expanded clone.

clone_size j_call v_call d_call cdr3_aa cdr3_nt
once TRBJ1-5 TRBV6-6 TRBD1 CATMTGDGNQPQHF TGTGCCACTATGACAGGGGATGGCAATCAGCCCCAGCATTTT
- TRBJ2-2 TRBV21-1 - CASSKGGGQGGTGELFF TGTGCCAGCAGCAAAGGGGGAGGACAGGGTGGGACCGGGGAGCTGTTTTTT
- TRBJ1-1 TRBV7-9 - CASSNEVTEAFF TGTGCCAGCAGCAATGAGGTTACTGAAGCTTTCTTT
- TRBJ2-7 TRBV4-1 - CASSRPVSGSYEQYF TGCGCCAGCAGCCGCCCGGTTTCGGGCTCCTACGAGCAGTACTTC
- TRBJ2-2 TRBV28 TRBD1 CASRGQGGTGELFF TGTGCCAGCAGGGGACAGGGAGGCACCGGGGAGCTGTTTTTT
- TRBJ2-1 TRBV5-1 - CASSELGTSSYNEQFF TGCGCCAGCAGCGAGTTGGGGACGAGCTCCTACAATGAGCAGTTCTTC
few TRBJ2-7 TRBV27 TRBD2 CASSPLPSGSSYEQYF TGTGCCAGCAGTCCCTTACCTAGCGGTAGCTCCTACGAGCAGTACTTC
- TRBJ2-7 TRBV28 - CASSLRRGSYEQYF TGTGCCAGCAGTTTAAGGAGGGGCTCCTACGAGCAGTACTTC
many TRBJ2-7 TRBV29-1 - CSVEDRNGYSYEQYF TGCAGCGTTGAAGATCGGAACGGTTACTCCTACGAGCAGTACTTC
- TRBJ1-1 TRBV10-2 - CASTNGVAEAFF TGCGCCAGCACAAACGGGGTTGCTGAAGCTTTCTTT
- TRBJ2-7 TRBV11-3 - CASSLEFYEQYF TGTGCCAGCAGCTTAGAGTTCTACGAGCAGTACTTC
once TRBJ1-3 TRBV10-3 - CAISELGNSGNTIYF TGTGCCATCAGTGAATTGGGAAACTCTGGAAACACCATATATTTT
few TRBJ2-7 TRBV6-1 TRBD1 CASRMGQRSYEQYF TGTGCCAGCAGGATGGGACAGCGCTCCTACGAGCAGTACTTC
- TRBJ1-1 TRBV5-1 - CASSPVGSTEAFF TGCGCCAGCAGCCCCGTGGGCTCCACTGAAGCTTTCTTT
few TRBJ1-6 TRBV4-2 - CASSQEGLAHPPLHF TGTGCCAGCAGCCAAGAAGGGTTGGCACACCCACCCCTCCACTTT
many TRBJ1-5 TRBV19 TRBD1 CASSARQGVGNQPQHF TGTGCCAGTAGTGCACGACAGGGTGTCGGCAATCAGCCCCAGCATTTT
few TRBJ1-1 TRBV10-3 - CAISAAGVTDEAFF TGTGCCATCAGTGCCGCCGGAGTTACGGATGAAGCTTTCTTT
few TRBJ1-2 TRBV7-9 - CASSAYKGGYTF TGTGCCAGCAGCGCGTACAAGGGTGGCTACACCTTC
- TRBJ1-2 TRBV14 - CASSPGVYGYTF TGTGCCAGCAGCCCCGGGGTCTATGGCTACACCTTC
- TRBJ2-7 TRBV7-2 - CASSESYEQYF TGTGCCAGCAGCGAATCCTACGAGCAGTACTTC
- TRBJ2-7 TRBV28 TRBD2 CASRVAGNTYEQYF TGTGCCAGCAGGGTAGCGGGAAATACCTACGAGCAGTACTTC
- TRBJ2-5 TRBV28 TRBD1 CASSWPRDRGETQYF TGTGCCAGCAGTTGGCCCCGGGACAGGGGAGAGACCCAGTACTTC
- TRBJ1-1 TRBV7-6 - CASSFSTTTEAFF TGTGCCAGCAGCTTTAGCACCACCACTGAAGCTTTCTTT
- TRBJ1-1 TRBV11-2 - CASPAEAFF TGTGCCTCTCCGGCTGAAGCTTTCTTT
- TRBJ2-3 TRBV28 - CASSLPGTDTQYF TGTGCCAGCAGCCTTCCGGGCACAGATACGCAGTATTTT
- TRBJ2-7 TRBV7-2 TRBD2 CASSLGPSGYEQYF TGTGCCAGCAGCTTAGGTCCTAGCGGCTACGAGCAGTACTTC
- TRBJ1-2 TRBV28 - CASSPPRQGIYGYTF TGTGCCAGCAGTCCCCCCCGGCAGGGGATCTATGGCTACACCTTC
- TRBJ2-3 TRBV28 TRBD2 CATVPPSGRIDTQYF TGTGCCACAGTCCCACCTAGCGGGAGGATTGATACGCAGTATTTT
- TRBJ2-1 TRBV4-1 TRBD2 CASSLSGGSQFF TGCGCCAGCAGCCTGAGCGGGGGGAGTCAGTTCTTC
- TRBJ2-5 TRBV7-2 - CASSPAGGGETQYF TGTGCCAGCAGTCCAGCCGGTGGGGGGGAGACCCAGTACTTC
- TRBJ2-7 TRBV5-6 - CASSSFGGHLSYEQYF TGTGCCAGCAGCTCGTTTGGGGGGCACCTCTCCTACGAGCAGTACTTC
once TRBJ1-4 TRBV19 TRBD1 CASVRQGSTNEKLFF TGTGCCAGTGTGAGACAGGGCTCAACTAATGAAAAACTGTTTTTT
- TRBJ2-1 TRBV6-1 - CASTRGPNLNEQFF TGTGCCAGCACCCGGGGGCCAAACTTAAATGAGCAGTTCTTC
- TRBJ2-5 TRBV19 TRBD2 CASSMWGTSGTKETQYF TGTGCCAGTAGTATGTGGGGGACTAGCGGGACTAAAGAGACCCAGTACTTC
- TRBJ1-1 TRBV7-6 TRBD1 CASSLGAWVSGQQNTEAFF TGTGCCAGCAGCTTAGGGGCATGGGTCTCGGGACAGCAGAACACTGAAGCTTTCTTT
once TRBJ2-7 TRBV4-1 TRBD2 CASSDATSGRARVYEQYF TGCGCCAGCAGCGACGCGACTAGCGGGAGGGCCCGGGTGTACGAGCAGTACTTC
- TRBJ2-7 TRBV18 - CASSFQGPEQYF TGTGCCAGCTCATTTCAGGGGCCCGAGCAGTACTTC
few TRBJ2-5 TRBV7-2 - CASSFTDSRITQYF TGTGCCAGCAGCTTTACGGACAGCCGGATAACCCAGTACTTC
- TRBJ1-3 TRBV2 - CASSEAGRNTIYF TGTGCCAGCAGTGAAGCAGGGCGAAACACCATATATTTT
- TRBJ2-7 TRBV5-1 TRBD2 CASSGRLAAYEQYF TGCGCCAGCAGCGGGCGACTAGCGGCCTACGAGCAGTACTTC
few TRBJ2-7 TRBV28 - CASSRHIALHEQYF TGTGCCAGCAGCCGACACATAGCGTTACACGAGCAGTACTTC
- TRBJ2-7 TRBV5-1 TRBD2 CASSPGLVAYEQYF TGCGCCAGCAGCCCTGGACTAGTTGCGTACGAGCAGTACTTC
- TRBJ1-5 TRBV19 - CASSIRPNNQPQHF TGTGCCAGTAGTATACGACCGAACAATCAGCCCCAGCATTTT
- TRBJ1-1 TRBV19 - CASSMVTGYRSEAFF TGTGCCAGTAGTATGGTAACAGGGTATCGGAGTGAAGCTTTCTTT
- TRBJ2-3 TRBV5-1 - CASSLGGRGDTDTQYF TGCGCCAGCAGCTTAGGCGGGCGAGGAGACACAGATACGCAGTATTTT